Shown below are 6 T cell receptor beta chains from a single sample sequenced in a study of CD8+CD57+ T cells in acquired aplastic anemia. According to the study, genomic DNA was the template for TCR beta VDJ and CDR3 profiling. One entry per CDR3 protein, called by TCRdb with MiXCR from the reads. This sample yields 200,000 or so distinct CDR3 sequences, of which roughly 45% are seen a single time; 20% belongs to the top ten. Patients who underwent sequencing had shown CD8+CD57+ cell expansion by flow cytometry. Sequenced sample: sorted CD4+, CD8+, or CD8+CD57+ T cells (not recorded which) from PBMCs. Every receptor here comes from a human donor with aplastic anemia.

The gene calls are TRBV5-4 and TRBJ2-7; tentative D call: TRBD1 (5 bases). The J call is doubtful: the DNA matches TRBJ2-5 better. The length of the CDR3 is 16 residues. Germline CDR1 and CDR2: SGHNT and YYREEE (reference sequence). The CDR3 DNA reads TGTGCCAGCAGCTTGTCAACATCAGGGCCTCAAGAGACCCAGTACTTC. It yields the protein CASSLSTSGPQETQYF.

V is TRBV10-3 and J is TRBJ1-5, with TRBD1 matching over 10 bases. In germline, CDR1 is ENHRY, CDR2 SYGVKD. Germline trimming cut 6 bases from V and 5 bases from J; bases unmatched to any gene: 1. CDR3 length: 13 amino acids. CDR3 DNA: TGTGCCATCAGCGGGACAGGGGATCAGCCCCAGCATTTT. It encodes CAISGTGDQPQHF.

This chain uses TRBV25-1 with TRBJ2-1, with TRBD1 matching 9 bases. V was pared by 6 bases and J by 0 bases, with 6 bases of the junction left unmatched. This CDR3 region has 16 residues. Per germline, CDR1 MGHDK and CDR2 SYGVNS. This CDR3 is CASRDRGPTSYNEQFF. Written as DNA, the CDR3 is TGTGCCAGCAGGGACAGGGGCCCTACCTCCTACAATGAGCAGTTCTTC. The full variable domain, in which reference TRBV25-1 and TRBJ2-1 provide the parts outside the CDR3, is EADIYQTPRYLVIGTGKKITLECSQTMGHDKMYWYQQDPGMELHLIHYSYGVNSTEKGDLSSESTVSRIRTEHFPLTLESARPSHTSQYLCASRDRGPTSYNEQFFGPGTRLTVL.

To note about this clonotype: Its ends do not fully match the called genes, so a read error is possible. The chain carries TRBV20-1 and TRBJ2-1, with a tentative D call TRBD2 (5 bases). The CDR3 runs 14 residues. The V gene's germline CDR1 is DFQATT and CDR2 SNEGSKA (reference sequence). The CDR3 sequence is CSARRTDSYNEQSF. CDR3 DNA: TGCAGTGCTAGAAGGACGGACTCATACAATGAGCAGTCCTTC.

The chain joins TRBV7-9 to TRBJ2-7; TRBD2 agrees at 10 bases. Germline CDR1 SEHNR, CDR2 FQNEAQ (reference sequence). The CDR3 is 13 amino acids. V lost 5 bases to trimming and J lost 6 bases; unmatched junction nucleotides: 4. CDR3 residues: CASSPGTSVEQYF. The DNA for the CDR3 is TGTGCCAGCAGCCCCGGGACTAGCGTCGAGCAGTACTTC.

There are many counts of this clonotype. V and J are TRBV6-1 and TRBJ1-5; TRBD1 matches 9 bases. The CDR3 sequence is 15 residues long. The V gene end was trimmed by 5 bases and the J gene end by 3 bases; junction bases not matched to a gene: 5. Germline V gene sequence: CDR1 MNHNS, CDR2 SASEGT. CDR3 protein: CASSRDRDDNQPQHF. The DNA of the CDR3 is TGTGCCAGCAGTAGGGACAGGGACGACAATCAGCCCCAGCATTTT.